The rows below give T cell receptor beta chains drawn from one sample of a study of T cells in localized non-small cell lung cancer. Profiled with immunoSEQ multiplex PCR; TCRdb holds only in-frame clones, not every one. The sample lists some 17,000 clones; nearly 90% were seen once. Material: peripheral blood mononuclear cells, obtained before any cancer treatment. The receptors were gathered from a woman aged 35 to 70 with stage III lung adenocarcinoma. Both conserved end residues are part of each CDR3. Each record gives: D gene, CDR3 length, J gene, V gene, clone size, CDR3 DNA, CDR3 protein. A D gene is named only where the DNA matches it firmly. Only some rows state a clone size, as once, few, many or a class for expanded clones.

>NA|13|TRBJ1-1|TRBV6-5|NA
TGTGCCAGCACTGCGACTACGAACACTGAAGCTTTCTTT
CASTATTNTEAFF
>TRBD1|15|TRBJ2-7|TRBV6-5|once
TGTGCCAGCAGTTACTCCCGACAGGGGGCCTACGAGCAGTACTTC
CASSYSRQGAYEQYF
>NA|13|TRBJ1-1|TRBV2|NA
TGTGCCAGCAATGGGCAGATGAACACTGAAGCTTTCTTT
CASNGQMNTEAFF
>NA|18|TRBJ1-3|TRBV7-9|NA
TGTGCCAGCAGCTTAGTCGAAGGGTATTACGACTCTGGAAACACCATATATTTT
CASSLVEGYYDSGNTIYF
>TRBD1|14|TRBJ2-7|TRBV6-6|once
TGTGCCAGCAGTCCCTGGACAGGAGAGGGCGAGCAGTACTTC
CASSPWTGEGEQYF
>TRBD1|18|TRBJ2-2|TRBV25-1|once
TGTGCCAGCAGTGAATCGATAACAGGGGGCGAGGACACCGGGGAGCTGTTTTTT
CASSESITGGEDTGELFF
>TRBD2|15|TRBJ2-7|TRBV11-2|once
TGTGCCAGCAGCCCCCAGGGCGGGGGAACCTACGAGCAGTACTTC
CASSPQGGGTYEQYF
>NA|15|TRBJ2-7|TRBV11-2|NA
TGTGCCAGCAGCTTGGGACGGGGGCCCGTGATGGAGCAGTACTTC
CASSLGRGPVMEQYF
>NA|15|TRBJ2-6|TRBV7-9|once
TGTGCCAGCAGCGTCAGGGGGGCTGGGGCCAACGTCCTGACTTTC
CASSVRGAGANVLTF
>NA|13|TRBJ1-2|TRBV4-3|once
TGCGCCAGCAGCCCCAGGGCTAACTATGGCTACACCTTC
CASSPRANYGYTF
>NA|12|TRBJ2-5|TRBV11-3|NA
TGTGCCACCGAGGACAGCCAGGAGACCCAGTACTTC
CATEDSQETQYF
>NA|13|TRBJ1-2|TRBV5-1|NA
TGCGCCAGCAGCTCCGGGACGCTGAGTGACTACACCTTC
CASSSGTLSDYTF
>TRBD1|17|TRBJ1-1|TRBV5-1|NA
TGCGCCAGCAGCTTTGCAACAGGGGGCGGTTCGAACACTGAAGCTTTCTTT
CASSFATGGGSNTEAFF
>TRBD2|13|TRBJ2-1|TRBV4-2|NA
TGTGCCAGCAGCCAAGGGCGGGAGTCGTCGCAGTTCTTC
CASSQGRESSQFF
>NA|18|TRBJ1-3|TRBV28|NA
TGTGCCAGCAGAAGGAGCTTCTGGGACTTCCCCTCTGGAAACACCATATATTTT
CASRRSFWDFPSGNTIYF
>TRBD1|18|TRBJ2-2|TRBV7-9|NA
TGTGCCAGCAGCCCAGCCAAGACAGGGGGGAAAAACACCGGGGAGCTGTTTTTT
CASSPAKTGGKNTGELFF
>NA|15|TRBJ1-4|TRBV28|NA
TGTGCCAGCAACCCCCCGGGACCCGGTCGCGAAAAACTGTTTTTT
CASNPPGPGREKLFF
>TRBD1|12|TRBJ2-7|TRBV25-1|NA
TGTGCCAGCAGTTTACAGGGGTACGAGCAGTACTTC
CASSLQGYEQYF
>TRBD1|15|TRBJ1-4|TRBV5-5|NA
TGTGCCAGCAGCCAGGGACAGGGAGTAAATGAAAAACTGTTTTTT
CASSQGQGVNEKLFF
>NA|12|TRBJ1-2|TRBV29-1|NA
TGCAGCGTTGAAGACAGGGACTATGGCTACACCTTC
CSVEDRDYGYTF
>NA|10|TRBJ1-1|TRBV20-1|NA
TGCAGTGCTGTCGGGAGGGAAGCTTTCTTT
CSAVGREAFF
>NA|12|TRBJ2-5|TRBV7-2|NA
TGTGCCAGCAGCTCCCCTTGGGAGACCCAGTACTTC
CASSSPWETQYF
>NA|16|TRBJ2-1|TRBV14|NA
TGTGCCAGCAGCCCCCCAGGGAGTAGCTCCTACAATGAGCAGTTCTTC
CASSPPGSSSYNEQFF
>NA|16|TRBJ2-3|TRBV11-2|NA
TGTGCCAGCAGCTTAGGCTTTCAGCGGAGCACAGATACGCAGTATTTT
CASSLGFQRSTDTQYF
>TRBD1|14|TRBJ2-3|TRBV11-3|few
TGTGCCAGCAGCCAATACGACAGGGGGGATACGCAGTATTTT
CASSQYDRGDTQYF
>NA|12|TRBJ2-1|TRBV19|NA
TGTGCCAGTAGTTTGATTTACAATGAGCAGTTCTTC
CASSLIYNEQFF
>TRBD1|15|TRBJ1-4|TRBV7-9|NA
TGTGCCAGCAGCTTAGGTAACAGGGGGCGAGAAAAACTGTTTTTT
CASSLGNRGREKLFF
>TRBD1|16|TRBJ1-2|TRBV27|NA
TGTGCCAGCAGTCCCTCGACAGGGCGACTTCTATTGGGCTACACCTTC
CASSPSTGRLLLGYTF
>TRBD1|15|TRBJ2-2|TRBV7-9|NA
TGTGCCAGCAGCAACGACAGGGGGAACACCGGGGAGCTGTTTTTT
CASSNDRGNTGELFF
>NA|16|TRBJ2-3|TRBV7-9|NA
TGTGCCAGCAGCCTAGAGGCATCGGTACACACAGATACGCAGTATTTT
CASSLEASVHTDTQYF
>NA|14|TRBJ1-2|TRBV6-6|NA
TGTGCCAGCAGTCAGGACTTGTCTCGGGATGGCTACACCTTC
CASSQDLSRDGYTF
>TRBD2|15|TRBJ2-3|TRBV7-2|NA
TGTGCCAGCAGGCCTCCGGGACTAGCGACAGATACGCAGTATTTT
CASRPPGLATDTQYF
>NA|13|TRBJ1-2|TRBV5-6|NA
TGTGCCAGCAGCACCCGGGCCCTCGGGGGCTACACCTTC
CASSTRALGGYTF
>TRBD1|16|TRBJ2-5|TRBV19|NA
TGTGCCAGTAGTATAGGTGGCAGGGGGCGCGTTGAGACCCAGTACTTC
CASSIGGRGRVETQYF
>TRBD2|15|TRBJ2-1|TRBV19|NA
TGTGCCAGTAGTGTGGGACTAGCGGGGGTTAATGAGCAGTTCTTC
CASSVGLAGVNEQFF
>TRBD2|17|TRBJ2-2|TRBV30|NA
TGTGCCTGGAGTGTAAGGTCGGGAGGCCCCGACACCGGGGAGCTGTTTTTT
CAWSVRSGGPDTGELFF
>NA|15|TRBJ1-6|TRBV7-2|NA
TGTGCCAGCAGCTACACCGGGAGAAGTCATTCACCCCTCCACTTT
CASSYTGRSHSPLHF
>TRBD1|14|TRBJ2-1|TRBV6-6|NA
TGTGCCAGCAATAGGGGACAGGGATCCAATGAGCAGTTCTTC
CASNRGQGSNEQFF
>TRBD1|20|TRBJ1-5|TRBV4-1|NA
TGCGCCAGCAGCCCTTTCACTGGACAGGGACGATATTTTAGCAATCAGCCCCAGCATTTT
CASSPFTGQGRYFSNQPQHF
>NA|17|TRBJ2-1|TRBV29-1|once
TGCAGCGTTGTTCGGCGGGGCCCTGGGACCTTGCAAAATGAGCAGTTCTTC
CSVVRRGPGTLQNEQFF
>TRBD1|15|TRBJ2-7|TRBV14|NA
TGTGCCAGCAGCCAAAGAACAGGGGGCCCGGAAGAGCAGTACTTC
CASSQRTGGPEEQYF
>TRBD1|15|TRBJ2-5|TRBV5-6|NA
TGTGCCAGCAGCTCGACAGGGGCCCGAGGTGGGACCCAGTACTTC
CASSSTGARGGTQYF
>TRBD2|15|TRBJ2-3|TRBV29-1|NA
TGCAGCGTTCCATCACTAGCGGCTAGCACAGATACGCAGTATTTT
CSVPSLAASTDTQYF
>NA|14|TRBJ2-2|TRBV29-1|NA
TGCAGCGTCAAGGGGGGCCGGGACACCGGGGAGCTGTTTTTT
CSVKGGRDTGELFF
>TRBD1|13|TRBJ2-3|TRBV10-3|once
TGTGCCACACAGACAGGGAGCACAGATACGCAGTATTTT
CATQTGSTDTQYF
>TRBD2|15|TRBJ2-1|TRBV7-2|NA
TGTGCCAGCAGGGCTAGCGGGGGGACCTACAATGAGCAGTTCTTC
CASRASGGTYNEQFF
>TRBD1|14|TRBJ1-4|TRBV5-5|NA
TGTGCCAGCAACAGACAGGGGCTAGATGAAAAACTGTTTTTT
CASNRQGLDEKLFF
>NA|14|TRBJ2-5|TRBV7-9|NA
TGTGCCAGCAGCCTAGGGGGACTGGACGAGACCCAGTACTTC
CASSLGGLDETQYF
>TRBD2|15|TRBJ2-5|TRBV27|NA
TGTGCCAGCAGTCCCTCTAGCGGGGTGGGGGAGACCCAGTACTTC
CASSPSSGVGETQYF
>NA|11|TRBJ2-5|TRBV6-5|NA
TGTGCCAGCACCTTTAACAGGCTGCAGTACTTC
CASTFNRLQYF
>NA|15|TRBJ1-1|TRBV7-2|once
TGTGCCAGCAGCTTAGACACCGGGCTGGACACTGAAGCTTTCTTT
CASSLDTGLDTEAFF
>TRBD1|14|TRBJ1-1|TRBV5-1|NA
TGCGCCAGCAGCGTATCAGGGGGGGACACTGAAGCTTTCTTT
CASSVSGGDTEAFF
>NA|15|TRBJ1-5|TRBV5-1|NA
TGCGCCAGCAGCCCGGACGGGGATCGGAATCAGCCCCAGCATTTT
CASSPDGDRNQPQHF
>NA|13|TRBJ2-7|TRBV25-1|NA
TGTGCCAGCAGTGAAGCGGGACGCTACGAGCAGTACTTC
CASSEAGRYEQYF